This T cell receptor (beta chain) was recorded in a study of blood T cells in healthy people across ages (dated by TCRdb to the mid-2010s). Some background on the complete study: Template switching captured roughly one uniquely barcoded TCR beta cDNA molecule per two T cells in model experiments. The study analyzed two additional independent replicas of 1 million unique cDNA reads from the same blood draw for two donors, one aged 18 to 29 and one aged 80 or older. To avoid experimental bias, donors of different ages were distributed randomly across sequencing lanes. To track age-related changes in TCR beta repertoire diversity, the study relied on deep sequencing normalized with unique cDNA molecular identifiers. The donors were divided into four age groups: young (average about 15 years), middle-aged (around 37), aged (approximately 62) and long-lived (roughly 86).

The sample holds a few counts of this clonotype. Its antigen is unknown. No qualities accompany the bases; no much larger clone lies one base away. Library preparation was by 5' RACE. The sequencer was an Illumina HiSeq 2500. A second about 7 to 11 cycle PCR used a sample-barcoded 5' primer and a J-beta primer mix. Each TCR beta cDNA molecule received a unique molecular identifier from a template-switch 5' adaptor carrying 12 random nucleotides. Each sample yielded at least 2.5 million CDR3-containing paired-end reads. All of the RNA was converted into first-strand cDNA using the Mint cDNA synthesis kit, with a TRBC-specific oligonucleotide serving as the primer. Following uracil-DNA glycosylase treatment, a first 18-cycle PCR with universal primers M1SS and BC2_uni_R was performed on all cDNA. From the authors' description of their analysis: For normalization, 1 million high-quality reads, each with a distinct molecular identifier, were randomly selected from each sample. Instead of being binned into consensus sequences, reads with shared molecular identifiers were discarded. MiTCR, run with a Q25 quality threshold and the strictest error-elimination algorithm, handled CDR3 identification, clonotype clustering and error correction. Lower-bound total TCR beta diversity was estimated with a nonparametric unseen species model using Euler transformation. TCRdb applied fastp at Q25 and MiXCR to the public reads, then kept only in-frame beta chains. Rows are combined by CDR3 protein, so each entry shows the most common genes and DNA. TCRdb, not the authors, supplied the V and J calls. This sample holds about 1,600,000 distinct CDR3 sequences; 42% were observed only once. Of the sample, less than 8% is held by the ten largest clones.

Summary of the overall study and its limitations: As age increased, observed TCR beta diversity per million T cells dropped in a roughly linear way, and a significant reduction was already evident by age 40. Compared with the aged group, more naive CD4+ T cells, fewer expanded clones and increased TCR diversity were shown by the long-lived group, suggesting age selection. There was a strong correlation between observed TCR beta diversity and the percentage of naive T cells measured by flow cytometry. Because donor CMV infection status was unknown, age-related changes in expanded clonotypes were potentially confounded. Total diversity estimates from one million sequenced T cells were considered lower bounds and underestimates. Since profiling was done on bulk unsorted PBMCs, naive and antigen-experienced compartments could not be conclusively compared.

Donors were 30 to 45 systemically healthy Caucasian individuals from Russia aged roughly 6 to 95 years. Each donor gave about 9.8 milliliters of peripheral blood, drawn into EDTA-treated Vacutainer tubes. PBMCs were isolated by Ficoll-Paque density-gradient centrifugation, with at least 7 million obtained per sample. Total RNA, at least 5 micrograms per sample, was extracted from PBMCs with Trizol reagent. For every donor, flow cytometry on a PBMC aliquot measured the percentage of naive CD45RAhigh/CD27high T cells. The sequence derives from a woman aged 18-30 years in good health. Sequencing was done on a sample of blood.

For the CDR3, the sequence is CASSQSRGGTGGVTDTQYF. The sequence in DNA is TGTGCCAGCAGTCAATCCCGAGGGGGGACAGGGGGCGTCACAGATACGCAGTATTTT. The rearrangement combines TRBV6-1 with TRBJ2-3; TRBD1 fits 12 bases in the junction. From V the trimming removes 5 bases and from J it removes 2 bases, while the gene matches leave 14 bases of the junction unaccounted for. The CDR3 runs 19 amino acids, cysteine and phenylalanine included. CDR3 DNA only is kept here, 57 bases in frame from base 1. From the germline V gene, CDR1 is MNHNS and CDR2 is SASEGT.